The entry below gives a single TCR beta chain sequence along with its context. The sample is drawn from a study of shared clonotypes between healthy human individuals. Study information: A donor's plate count was three for CD4 naive and three for CD4 memory; CD8 naive had two and CD8 memory one.

Those who donated were healthy HIV-negative adults, with no recent acute infections or vaccinations reported. Assay: immunoSEQ multiplex PCR; the TCRdb copy retains only in-frame clones and omits some. The table lists under 200,000 clones, about 93% of them singletons, with around 0.067% in the top ten. Germline trimming cut 1 base from V and 3 bases from J; bases unmatched to any gene: 4. This CDR3 is built from 17 residues. Germline lookup yields CDR1 SGDLS and CDR2 YYNGEE. The chain is built from TRBV9 and TRBJ2-1; 13 positions match TRBD2. The sample comprised naive CD4+ T cells sorted from blood. The subset: CD45RA+ positively selected. This TCR was recovered from a young woman in good health. This CDR3 reads CASSVFGTSGDYNEQFF. The CDR3 DNA reads TGTGCCAGCAGCGTATTTGGGACTAGCGGGGACTACAATGAGCAGTTCTTC. The full variable domain, with the rest looked up from reference TRBV9 and TRBJ2-1, is DSGVTQTPKHLITATGQRVTLRCSPRSGDLSVYWYQQSLDQGLQFLIQYYNGEERAKGNILERFSAQQFPDLHSELNLSSLELGDSALYFCASSVFGTSGDYNEQFFGPGTRLTVL.